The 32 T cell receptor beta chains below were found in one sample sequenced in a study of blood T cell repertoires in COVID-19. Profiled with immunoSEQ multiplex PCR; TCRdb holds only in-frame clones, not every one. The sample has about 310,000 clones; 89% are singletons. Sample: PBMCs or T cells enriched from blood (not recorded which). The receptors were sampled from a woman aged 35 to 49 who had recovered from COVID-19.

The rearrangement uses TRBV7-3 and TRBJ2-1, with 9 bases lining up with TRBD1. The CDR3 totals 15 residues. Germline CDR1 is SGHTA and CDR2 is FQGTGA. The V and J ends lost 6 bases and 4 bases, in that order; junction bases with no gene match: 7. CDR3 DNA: TGTGCCAGCAGTCCCGGGACAGGGAATTACAATGAGCAGTTCTTC. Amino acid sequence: CASSPGTGNYNEQFF.

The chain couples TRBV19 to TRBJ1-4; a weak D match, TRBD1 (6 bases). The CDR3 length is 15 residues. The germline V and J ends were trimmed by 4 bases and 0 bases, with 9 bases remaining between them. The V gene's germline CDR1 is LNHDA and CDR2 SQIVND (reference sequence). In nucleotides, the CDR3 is TGTGCCAGTAGTAGGACAGCCGCAACTAATGAAAAACTGTTTTTT. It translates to CASSRTAATNEKLFF.

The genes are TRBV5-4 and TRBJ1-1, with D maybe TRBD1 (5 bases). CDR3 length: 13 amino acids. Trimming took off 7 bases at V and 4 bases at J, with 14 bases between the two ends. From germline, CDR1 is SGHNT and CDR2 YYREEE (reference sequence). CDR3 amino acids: CASGGGVGTEAFF. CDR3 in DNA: TGTGCCAGCGGAGGAGGGGTGGGCACTGAAGCTTTCTTT.

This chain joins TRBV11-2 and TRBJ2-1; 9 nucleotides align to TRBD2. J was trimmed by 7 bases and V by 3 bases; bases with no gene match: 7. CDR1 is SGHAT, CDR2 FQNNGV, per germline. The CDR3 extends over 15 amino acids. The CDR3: CASSFGSGSGNEQFF. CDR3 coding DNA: TGTGCCAGCAGCTTTGGTAGCGGGAGTGGTAATGAGCAGTTCTTC.

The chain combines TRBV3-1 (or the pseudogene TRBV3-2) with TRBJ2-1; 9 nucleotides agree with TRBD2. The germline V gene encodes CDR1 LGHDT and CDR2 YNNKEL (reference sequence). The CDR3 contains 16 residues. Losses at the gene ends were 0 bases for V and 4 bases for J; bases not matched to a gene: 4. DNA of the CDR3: TGTGCCAGCAGCCAAGAACTAGCGGGCCTATACAATGAGCAGTTCTTC. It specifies CASSQELAGLYNEQFF.

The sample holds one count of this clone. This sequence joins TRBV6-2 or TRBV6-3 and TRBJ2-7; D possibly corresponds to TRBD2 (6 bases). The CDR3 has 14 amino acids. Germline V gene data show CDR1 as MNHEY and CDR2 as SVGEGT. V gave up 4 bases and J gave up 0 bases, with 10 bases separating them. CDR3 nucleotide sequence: TGTGCCAGCAGTTCAGGGACTTTCTCCTACGAGCAGTACTTC. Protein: CASSSGTFSYEQYF.

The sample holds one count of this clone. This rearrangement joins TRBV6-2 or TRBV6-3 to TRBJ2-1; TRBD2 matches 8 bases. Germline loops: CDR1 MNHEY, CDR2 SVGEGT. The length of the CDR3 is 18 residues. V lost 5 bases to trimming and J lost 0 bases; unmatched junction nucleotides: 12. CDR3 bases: TGTGCCAGCAGTCTACTCGCGGGGGGCCCGAGCTCCTACAATGAGCAGTTCTTC. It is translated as CASSLLAGGPSSYNEQFF.

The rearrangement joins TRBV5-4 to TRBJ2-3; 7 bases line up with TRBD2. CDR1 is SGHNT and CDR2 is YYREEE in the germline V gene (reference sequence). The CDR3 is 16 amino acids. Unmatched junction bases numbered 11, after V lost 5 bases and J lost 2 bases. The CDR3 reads CASSSPSGATTDTQYF. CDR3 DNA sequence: TGTGCCAGCAGTTCCCCAAGCGGGGCGACCACAGATACGCAGTATTTT.

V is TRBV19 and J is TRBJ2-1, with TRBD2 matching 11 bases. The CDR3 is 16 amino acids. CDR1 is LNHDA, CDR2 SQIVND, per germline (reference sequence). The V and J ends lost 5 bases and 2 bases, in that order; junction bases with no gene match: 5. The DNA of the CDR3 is TGTGCCAGTAGTGTACTAGCGGGGGAAACCTACAATGAGCAGTTCTTC. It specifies CASSVLAGETYNEQFF.

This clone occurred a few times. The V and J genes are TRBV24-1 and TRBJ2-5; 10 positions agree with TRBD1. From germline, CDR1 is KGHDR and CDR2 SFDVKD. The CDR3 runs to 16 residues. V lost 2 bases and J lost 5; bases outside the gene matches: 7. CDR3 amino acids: CATSDSGTGVSETQYF. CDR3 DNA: TGTGCCACCAGTGATTCCGGGACAGGGGTATCGGAGACCCAGTACTTC.

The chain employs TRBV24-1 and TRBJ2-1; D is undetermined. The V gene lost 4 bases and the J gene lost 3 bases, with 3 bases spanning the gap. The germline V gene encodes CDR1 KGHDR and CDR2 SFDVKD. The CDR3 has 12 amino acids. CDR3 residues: CATSDGYNEQFF. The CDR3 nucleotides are TGTGCCACCAGTGACGGCTACAATGAGCAGTTCTTC.

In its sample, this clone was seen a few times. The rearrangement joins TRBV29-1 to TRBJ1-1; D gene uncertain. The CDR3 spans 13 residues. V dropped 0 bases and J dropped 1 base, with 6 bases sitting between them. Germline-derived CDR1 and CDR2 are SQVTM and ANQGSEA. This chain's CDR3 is CSVEEPRNTEAFF. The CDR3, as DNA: TGCAGCGTTGAAGAGCCGAGGAACACTGAAGCTTTCTTT.

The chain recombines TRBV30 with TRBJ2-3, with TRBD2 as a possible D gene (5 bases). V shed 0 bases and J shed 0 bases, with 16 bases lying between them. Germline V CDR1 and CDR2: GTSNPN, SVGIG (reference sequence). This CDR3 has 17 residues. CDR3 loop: CAWSVRFGESSTDTQYF. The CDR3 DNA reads TGTGCCTGGAGTGTAAGGTTTGGGGAGAGCAGCACAGATACGCAGTATTTT.

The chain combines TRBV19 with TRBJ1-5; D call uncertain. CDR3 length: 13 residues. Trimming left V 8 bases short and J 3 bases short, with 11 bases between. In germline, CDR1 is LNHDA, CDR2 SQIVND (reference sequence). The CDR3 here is CASEAVPNQPQHF. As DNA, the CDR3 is TGTGCCAGTGAGGCGGTACCCAATCAGCCCCAGCATTTT.

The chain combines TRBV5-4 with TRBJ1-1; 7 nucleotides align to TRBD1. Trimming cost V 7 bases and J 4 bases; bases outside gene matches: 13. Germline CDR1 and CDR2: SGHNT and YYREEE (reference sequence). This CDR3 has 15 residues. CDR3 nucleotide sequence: TGTGCCAGCTTCTGGAGCACAGGGGAGGCCACTGAAGCTTTCTTT. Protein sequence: CASFWSTGEATEAFF.

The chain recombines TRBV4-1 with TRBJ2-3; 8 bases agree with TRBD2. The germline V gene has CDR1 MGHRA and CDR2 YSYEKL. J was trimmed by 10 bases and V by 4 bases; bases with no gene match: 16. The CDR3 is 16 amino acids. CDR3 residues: CASSLPERELPVAQYF. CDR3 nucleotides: TGCGCCAGCAGCCTTCCGGAGCGGGAGCTCCCTGTAGCGCAGTATTTT.

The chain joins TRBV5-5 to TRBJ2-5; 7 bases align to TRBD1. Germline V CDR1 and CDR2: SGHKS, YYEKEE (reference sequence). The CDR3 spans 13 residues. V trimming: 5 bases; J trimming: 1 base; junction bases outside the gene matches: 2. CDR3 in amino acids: CASSRDSQETQYF. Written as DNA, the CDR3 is TGTGCCAGCAGTCGGGACAGCCAAGAGACCCAGTACTTC.

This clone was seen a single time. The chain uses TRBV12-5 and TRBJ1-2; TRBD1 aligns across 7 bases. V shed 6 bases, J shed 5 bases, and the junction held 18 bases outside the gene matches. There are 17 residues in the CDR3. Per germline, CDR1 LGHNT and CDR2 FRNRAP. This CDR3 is CASGDPVRRQGLYGYTF. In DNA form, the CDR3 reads TGTGCTAGTGGCGACCCTGTTCGCCGACAGGGTTTATATGGCTACACCTTC.

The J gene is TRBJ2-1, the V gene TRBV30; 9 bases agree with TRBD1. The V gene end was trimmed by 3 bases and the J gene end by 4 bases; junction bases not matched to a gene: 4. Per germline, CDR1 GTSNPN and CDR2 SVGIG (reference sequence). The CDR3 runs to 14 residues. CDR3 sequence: CAWRDRGEYNEQFF. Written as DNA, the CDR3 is TGTGCCTGGAGGGACAGGGGCGAATACAATGAGCAGTTCTTC.

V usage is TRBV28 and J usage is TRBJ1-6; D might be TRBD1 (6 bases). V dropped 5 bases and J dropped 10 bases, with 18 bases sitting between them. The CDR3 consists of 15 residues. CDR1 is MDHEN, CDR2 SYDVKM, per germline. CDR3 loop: CASSANQGNGSPLHF. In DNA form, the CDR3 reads TGTGCCAGCAGTGCTAATCAGGGGAATGGGTCACCCCTCCACTTT.

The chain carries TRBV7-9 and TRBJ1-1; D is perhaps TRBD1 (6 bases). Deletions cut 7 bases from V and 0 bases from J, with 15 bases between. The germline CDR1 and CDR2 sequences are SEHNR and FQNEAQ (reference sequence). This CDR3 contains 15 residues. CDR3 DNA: TGTGCCAGCACCTCCTTTGGGGGCTTGAACACTGAAGCTTTCTTT. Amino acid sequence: CASTSFGGLNTEAFF.

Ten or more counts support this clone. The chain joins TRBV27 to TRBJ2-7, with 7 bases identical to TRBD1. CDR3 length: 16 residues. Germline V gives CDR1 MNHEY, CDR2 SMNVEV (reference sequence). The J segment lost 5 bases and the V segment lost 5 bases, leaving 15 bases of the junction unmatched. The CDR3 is CASSGPRDSLDHEQYF. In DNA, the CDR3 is TGTGCCAGCAGTGGCCCCAGGGACAGCTTGGACCACGAGCAGTACTTC.

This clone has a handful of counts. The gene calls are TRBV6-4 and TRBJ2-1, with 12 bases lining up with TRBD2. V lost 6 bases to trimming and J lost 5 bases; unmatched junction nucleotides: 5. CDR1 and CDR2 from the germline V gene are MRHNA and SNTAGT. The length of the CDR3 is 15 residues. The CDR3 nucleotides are TGTGCCAGCAGCGAGACTAGCGGGAGCCACAATGAGCAGTTCTTC. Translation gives CASSETSGSHNEQFF.

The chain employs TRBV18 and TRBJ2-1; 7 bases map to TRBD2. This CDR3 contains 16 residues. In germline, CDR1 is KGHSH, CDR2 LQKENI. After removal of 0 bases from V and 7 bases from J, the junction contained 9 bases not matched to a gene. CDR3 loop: CASSPPQGGYGNEQFF. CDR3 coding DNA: TGTGCCAGCTCACCACCTCAGGGAGGGTACGGAAATGAGCAGTTCTTC.

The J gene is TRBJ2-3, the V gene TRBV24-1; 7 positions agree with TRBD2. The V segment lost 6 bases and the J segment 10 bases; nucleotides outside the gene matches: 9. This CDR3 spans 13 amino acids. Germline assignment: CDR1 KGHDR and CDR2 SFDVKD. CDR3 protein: CATSRLADAPQYF. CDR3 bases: TGTGCCACCAGTCGCCTAGCGGATGCCCCGCAGTATTTT.

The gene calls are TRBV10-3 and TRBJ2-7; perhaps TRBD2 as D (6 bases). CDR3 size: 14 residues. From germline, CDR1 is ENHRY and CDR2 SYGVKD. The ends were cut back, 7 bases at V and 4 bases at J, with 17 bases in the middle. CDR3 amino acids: CAITDRDSKYEQYF. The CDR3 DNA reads TGTGCCATCACAGACCGGGACTCAAAGTACGAGCAGTACTTC.

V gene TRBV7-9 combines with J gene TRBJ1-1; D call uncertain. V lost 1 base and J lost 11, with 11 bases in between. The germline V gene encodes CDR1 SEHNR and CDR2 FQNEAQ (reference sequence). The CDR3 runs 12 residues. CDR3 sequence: CASSLEVTGAFF. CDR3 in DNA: TGTGCCAGCAGCTTAGAGGTCACGGGGGCTTTCTTT. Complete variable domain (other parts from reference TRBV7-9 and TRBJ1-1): DTGVSQNPRHKITKRGQNVTFRCDPISEHNRLYWYRQTLGQGPEFLTYFQNEAQLEKSRLLSDRFSAERPKGSFSTLEIQRTEQGDSAMYLCASSLEVTGAFFGQGTRLTVV.

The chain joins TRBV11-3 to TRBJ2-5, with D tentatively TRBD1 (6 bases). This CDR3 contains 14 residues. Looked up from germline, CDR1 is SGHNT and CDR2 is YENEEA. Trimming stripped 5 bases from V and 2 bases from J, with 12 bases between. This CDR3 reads CASSPIDRQETQYF. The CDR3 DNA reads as TGTGCCAGCAGCCCGATTGACAGGCAAGAGACCCAGTACTTC.

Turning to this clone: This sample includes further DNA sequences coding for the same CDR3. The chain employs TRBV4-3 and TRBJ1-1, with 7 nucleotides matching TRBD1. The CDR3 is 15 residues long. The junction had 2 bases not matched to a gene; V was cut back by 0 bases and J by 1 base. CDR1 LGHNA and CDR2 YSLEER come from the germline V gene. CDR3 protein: CASSQDSGGNTEAFF. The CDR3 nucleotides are TGCGCCAGCAGCCAAGATTCAGGGGGGAACACTGAAGCTTTCTTT.

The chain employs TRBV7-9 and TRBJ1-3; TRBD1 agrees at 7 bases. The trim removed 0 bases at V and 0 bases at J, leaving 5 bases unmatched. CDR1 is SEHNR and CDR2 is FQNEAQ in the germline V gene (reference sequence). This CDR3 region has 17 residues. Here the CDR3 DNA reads TGTGCCAGCAGCTTAGCGCCGGGACAGAGCTCTGGAAACACCATATATTTT. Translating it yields CASSLAPGQSSGNTIYF.

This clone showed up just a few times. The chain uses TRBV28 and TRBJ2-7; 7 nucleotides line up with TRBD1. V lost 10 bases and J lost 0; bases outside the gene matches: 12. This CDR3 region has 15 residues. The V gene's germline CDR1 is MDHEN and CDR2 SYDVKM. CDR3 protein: CATQPMDRNSYEQYF. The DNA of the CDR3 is TGTGCCACCCAACCTATGGACAGGAACTCCTACGAGCAGTACTTC.

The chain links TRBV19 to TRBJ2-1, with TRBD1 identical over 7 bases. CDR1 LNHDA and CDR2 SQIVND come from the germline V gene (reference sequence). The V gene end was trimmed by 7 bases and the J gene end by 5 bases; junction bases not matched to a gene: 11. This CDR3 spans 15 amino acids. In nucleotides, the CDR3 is TGTGCCAGTACCCCCCGGGGACAGCCGAACAATGAGCAGTTCTTC. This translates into CASTPRGQPNNEQFF.